The rows below give T cell receptor beta chains drawn from one sample of a study of blood T cell repertoires in COVID-19. The method was immunoSEQ multiplex PCR; TCRdb's version includes in-frame clones alone and lacks a portion of them. Here the sample spans some 150,000 clones, 84% being singletons. The sample consisted of peripheral blood. These receptor sequences come from a man between 65 and 85 years old with acute or convalescent COVID-19. The CDR3 runs from the conserved cysteine through the conserved F or W. The D gene is left open where the match is weak. Where a row states a size, it is once, few, many or the class of an expanded clone; other rows omit it.

D gene,clone size,V gene,J gene,CDR3 DNA,CDR3 protein
TRBD1,.,TRBV30,TRBJ1-2,TGTGCCTGGAGGGACAGGGGTAGTCATGGCTACACCTTC,CAWRDRGSHGYTF
.,.,TRBV3-1/TRBV3-2,TRBJ2-2,TGTGCCAGCAGCCAAAAGGCGGACAAGCTCACGAACACCGGGGAGCTGTTTTTT,CASSQKADKLTNTGELFF
TRBD1,few,TRBV9,TRBJ1-1,TGTGCCAGTCTACCGGGACAGGGGGCCCCCTTGTTCAACACTGAAGCTTTCTTT,CASLPGQGAPLFNTEAFF
.,.,TRBV10-3,TRBJ1-6,TGTGCCATCAGTGCTCGGACTGGTGACGGTTCACCCCTCCACTTT,CAISARTGDGSPLHF
TRBD2,.,TRBV15,TRBJ2-7,TGTGCCACCAGCCGCCCCGGGCGGGGGGGCTACGAGCAGTACTTC,CATSRPGRGGYEQYF
.,.,TRBV4-2,TRBJ1-4,TGTGCCAGCAGCCCGGCCGGGTTGAATGAAAAACTGTTTTTT,CASSPAGLNEKLFF
.,.,TRBV28,TRBJ2-1,TGTGCCAGCAGTCCCCGGACCGGGGTGGGCTCCTACAATGAGCAGTTCTTC,CASSPRTGVGSYNEQFF
.,.,TRBV6-5,TRBJ1-5,TGTGCCAGCAGTTCCGAGAAGGGGGTTGGCAATCAGCCCCAGCATTTT,CASSSEKGVGNQPQHF
.,.,TRBV19,TRBJ1-5,TGTGCCAGTAGTATATGGGGGGTTCTGAATAGCAATCAGCCCCAGCATTTT,CASSIWGVLNSNQPQHF
.,.,TRBV28,TRBJ1-5,TGTGCCAGCAGTTTGGGGCAGGGAAATTGGCAGCCCCAGCATTTT,CASSLGQGNWQPQHF
.,.,TRBV18,TRBJ2-5,TGTGCCAGCTCACCACCAGCGGAAAGGGAGACCCAGTACTTC,CASSPPAERETQYF
TRBD1,.,TRBV27,TRBJ2-1,TGTGCCAGCACCTGGACATCAGGGGGTGGGAATGAGCAGTTCTTC,CASTWTSGGGNEQFF
.,.,TRBV20-1,TRBJ2-1,TGCAGTGCTAGAAGAGGAAATGAGCAGTTCTTC,CSARRGNEQFF
TRBD2,once,TRBV18,TRBJ2-1,TGTGCCAGCTCCATTACTAGCGGGATCTACAATGAGCAGTTCTTC,CASSITSGIYNEQFF
.,.,TRBV4-1,TRBJ1-5,TGCGCCAGCAGGTCAAGCCACCTTAGCAATCAGCCCCAGCATTTT,CASRSSHLSNQPQHF
.,.,TRBV7-9,TRBJ1-4,TGTGCCAGCAGCTTATCGGGGACAACTAATGAAAAACTGTTTTTT,CASSLSGTTNEKLFF
.,once,TRBV4-1,TRBJ1-2,TGCGCCAGCAGCCAAGAAACAGCTTTACCTAACTATGGCTACACCTTC,CASSQETALPNYGYTF
.,.,TRBV2,TRBJ2-5,TGTGCCAGCACCGACTCGCGGGCAGTTCAAGAGACCCAGTACTTC,CASTDSRAVQETQYF
.,.,TRBV14,TRBJ1-4,TGTGCCAGCAGCCTTAACTTACAGAGCGAAAAACTGTTTTTT,CASSLNLQSEKLFF
.,.,TRBV29-1,TRBJ1-2,TGCAGCGTTGAACAGGACTATGGCTACACCTTC,CSVEQDYGYTF
TRBD2,.,TRBV7-3,TRBJ2-1,TGTGCCAGCAGTTATGGAGCGGGAGCACCTAATGAGCAGTTCTTC,CASSYGAGAPNEQFF
TRBD1,.,TRBV7-9,TRBJ1-4,TGTGCCAGCAGCTTAGGACAGGGGAGTAATGAAAAACTGTTTTTT,CASSLGQGSNEKLFF
.,.,TRBV9,TRBJ1-4,TGTGCCAGCAGCACCCGGGCCGGGGTAGCTGAAAATGAAAAACTGTTTTTT,CASSTRAGVAENEKLFF
.,.,TRBV7-2,TRBJ2-1,TGTGCCAGCAGCGGACCTGAGGAAGGAGGAGGGTACAATGAGCAGTTCTTC,CASSGPEEGGGYNEQFF
.,.,TRBV15,TRBJ1-6,TGTGCCACCAGCGCCCCCGAGGCGTATAGCTCCTATAATTCACCCCTCCACTTT,CATSAPEAYSSYNSPLHF
.,.,TRBV6-5,TRBJ1-1,TGTGCCAGCAGTAGGACAGCGGGGGACACTGAAGCTTTCTTT,CASSRTAGDTEAFF
.,.,TRBV11-2,TRBJ2-7,TGTGCCAGCAGCTCCCTTTCGGCAGGGGTAGGCGAGCAGTACTTC,CASSSLSAGVGEQYF
.,once,TRBV2,TRBJ2-4,TGTGCCAGCAGTGAATATAAGGGACTCCTTCTGTCGGACATTCAGTACTTC,CASSEYKGLLLSDIQYF
.,few,TRBV7-2,TRBJ2-1,TGTGCCAGCAGCTTAAGGCGGAACAATGAGCAGTTCTTC,CASSLRRNNEQFF
TRBD2,.,TRBV19,TRBJ2-1,TGTGCCAGTAGTCCACTAGCGGGAGGGTACAATGAGCAGTTCTTC,CASSPLAGGYNEQFF
TRBD2,once,TRBV3-1/TRBV3-2,TRBJ2-1,TGTGCCAGCAGCGTAGGACTAGCGGGAAGTCTTTCCTACAATGAGCAGTTCTTC,CASSVGLAGSLSYNEQFF
TRBD1,few,TRBV7-8,TRBJ1-5,TGTGCCAGCAGCACAGGACAGGGGCGACATCAGCCCCAGCATTTT,CASSTGQGRHQPQHF
.,.,TRBV25-1,TRBJ1-2,TGTGCCAGCAGTGATTCCCCGGTATCGGGCTATGGCTACACCTTC,CASSDSPVSGYGYTF
.,.,TRBV6-5,TRBJ2-3,TGTGCCAGCAGCGATCCTTCAGTCGATACGCAGTATTTT,CASSDPSVDTQYF
TRBD1,.,TRBV2,TRBJ1-1,TGTGCCAGCAGCGTCGACAGGGTGAACACTGAAGCTTTCTTT,CASSVDRVNTEAFF
.,.,TRBV4-1,TRBJ1-2,TGCGCCAGCAGCCAAGCGGAGCGCTACTATGGCTACACCTTC,CASSQAERYYGYTF
TRBD1,.,TRBV9,TRBJ1-4,TGTGCCAGCAGCCCAGGGGGCGGGAGTGAAAAACTGTTTTTT,CASSPGGGSEKLFF
.,.,TRBV24-1,TRBJ2-1,TGTGCCACCAGTGATTTGAGGTCGTCGGGGGATGAGCAGTTCTTC,CATSDLRSSGDEQFF
TRBD2,.,TRBV2,TRBJ2-7,TGTGCCAGCAGAGGACTAGCGGGGAGGGGTGGCGAGCAGTACTTC,CASRGLAGRGGEQYF
.,.,TRBV19,TRBJ2-5,TGTGCCAGTAGTAAGGGCTGGGCGGGGAGCCAAGAGACCCAGTACTTC,CASSKGWAGSQETQYF
.,.,TRBV6-5,TRBJ1-2,TGTGCCAGCAGTTACGGCGGATCCAGCTATGGCTACACCTTC,CASSYGGSSYGYTF
.,.,TRBV19,TRBJ2-5,TGTGCCAGCCGACTGGGGGCTAGCGGACAAGAGACCCAGTACTTC,CASRLGASGQETQYF
TRBD1,.,TRBV4-1,TRBJ1-3,TGCGCCAGCAGCCAAGATCAGACAGGGGGCTCTGGAAACACCATATATTTT,CASSQDQTGGSGNTIYF
TRBD2,once,TRBV12-5,TRBJ2-1,TGTGCTAGTGGTTTAGAACTAGCGGCCCTCAATGAGCAGTTCTTC,CASGLELAALNEQFF
TRBD1,.,TRBV5-1,TRBJ1-1,TGCGCCAGCAGCCTAGGGACAGGGGTCATGAACACTGAAGCTTTCTTT,CASSLGTGVMNTEAFF
TRBD1,.,TRBV7-7,TRBJ2-1,TGTGCTAGCAGCCCTGGACAGGGATCCTACAATGAGCAGTTCTTC,CASSPGQGSYNEQFF
.,.,TRBV3-1/TRBV3-2,TRBJ1-2,TGTGCCAGCAGCCAAGAGCAGAACTATGGCTACACCTTC,CASSQEQNYGYTF
.,.,TRBV28,TRBJ1-1,TGTGCCAGCAGTCCTCCGGGTAAGAGTGAAGCTTTCTTT,CASSPPGKSEAFF
.,.,TRBV5-4,TRBJ2-3,TGTGCCAGCAGCCTCGTCCCGGCAGATACGCAGTATTTT,CASSLVPADTQYF
TRBD1,.,TRBV7-9,TRBJ2-7,TGTGCCAGCAGCTTAGCTTTGGACAGGGATTACGAGCAGTACTTC,CASSLALDRDYEQYF
.,.,TRBV3-1/TRBV3-2,TRBJ2-7,TGTGCCAGCGGGCCCTCCTACGAGCAGTACTTC,CASGPSYEQYF